Sequencing of this T cell receptor (beta chain) was carried out in a study of blood T cell repertoires in COVID-19. Libraries were prepared by immunoSEQ multiplex PCR; TCRdb keeps only in-frame clonotypes and omits some of them. The sample has some 100,000 clones, 80% to 90% seen once. Looked up from germline, CDR1 is MNHEY and CDR2 is SVGAGI. V lost 6 bases to trimming and J lost 0 bases; unmatched junction nucleotides: 6. The CDR3 extends over 15 amino acids. This TCR derives from a woman of 80 years or more with active COVID-19. The sequencing input was peripheral blood. The rearrangement joins TRBV6-5 to TRBJ1-1, with 8 bases aligning to TRBD1. The DNA of the CDR3 is TGTGCCAGCAGACGCCGGACAGGGATGAACACTGAAGCTTTCTTT. Its protein product is CASRRRTGMNTEAFF.